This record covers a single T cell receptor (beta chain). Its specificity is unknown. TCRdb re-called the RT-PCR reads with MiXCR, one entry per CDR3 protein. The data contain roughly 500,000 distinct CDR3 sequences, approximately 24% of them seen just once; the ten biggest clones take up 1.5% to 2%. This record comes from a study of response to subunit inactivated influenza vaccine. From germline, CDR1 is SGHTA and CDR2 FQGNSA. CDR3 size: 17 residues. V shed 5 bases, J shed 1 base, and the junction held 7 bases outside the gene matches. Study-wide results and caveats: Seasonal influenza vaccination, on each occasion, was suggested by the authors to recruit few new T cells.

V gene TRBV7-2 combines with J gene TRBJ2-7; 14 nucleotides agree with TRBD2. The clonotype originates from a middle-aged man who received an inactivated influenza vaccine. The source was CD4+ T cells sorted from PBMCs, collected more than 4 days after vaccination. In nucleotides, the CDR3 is TGTGCCAGCAGCGAGGGACTAGCGGGGGCCGATTCCTACGAGCAGTACTTC. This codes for CASSEGLAGADSYEQYF. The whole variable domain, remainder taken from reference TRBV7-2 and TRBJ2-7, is GAGVSQSPSNKVTEKGKDVELRCDPISGHTALYWYRQSLGQGLEFLIYFQGNSAPDKSGLPSDRFSAERTGGSVSTLTIQRTQQEDSAVYLCASSEGLAGADSYEQYFGPGTRLTVT.